Listed here is a single TCR beta chain. What it binds is unknown. Reverse transcribing all isolated RNA meant expressed TCRB transcripts were sequenced. TCRdb's copy holds only in-frame clones and misses some; the assay was immunoSEQ multiplex PCR. This table holds 680,000 or so clones, about an eighth found once. A single heparinised blood sample, averaging around 120 mL, was obtained per donor. This sample is part of a study of beta chain features in type 1 diabetes. At the level of the study: The samples had around 98 million sorted cells examined in all.

Findings and caveats of the study: TCRB rearrangement may or may not be influenced by HLA type; here this remained unresolved. The similarity of naive, central memory and Treg TCRB repertoires appeared greater among patients than among healthy donors. All four CD4+ subsets of Type 1 diabetes patients contained TCRB CDR3s that were moderately but significantly shorter.

The sequenced sample was naive CD4+ T cells from blood. The source is a young man with type 1 diabetes.

This CDR3 reads CASSYGSQETQYF. The CDR3 DNA reads TGCGCCAGCAGCTACGGGAGCCAAGAGACCCAGTACTTC. The gene calls are TRBV5-1 and TRBJ2-5; maybe TRBD2 (6 bases). The CDR3 extends over 13 amino acids. CDR1 and CDR2 (germline): SGHRS, YFSETQ. Trimming took off 3 bases at V and 1 base at J, with 7 bases between the two ends.